The 21 T cell receptor beta chains below all came from one sample that was sequenced in a study of vaccination effects on CD4 cells after COVID-19. The table came from immunoSEQ multiplex PCR; TCRdb's copy has only in-frame clones and leaves some out. This table has tens of thousands of clones, roughly 79% appearing once. Prior to sequencing, the ViraFEST assay stimulated PBMC with viral peptide pools, which expanded the antigen-specific CD4+ T cells. Isolating CD4+ T cells followed about 10 days of culture. Among the vaccine recipients, none had a prior SARS-CoV-2 infection, and nucleocapsid antibodies were negative. Their cognate antigens are unknown. The source material was CD4+ T cells from PBMCs cultured with HCoV-OC43 spike peptides, sampled before COVID-19 vaccination. Subset indicated: HCoV-OC43 spike overlapping peptide pool stimulation. These receptor sequences come from a human donor who received a COVID-19 vaccine.

This clone was seen just once. CDR3 loop: CASSQNRGNATEAFF. The CDR3, as DNA: TGTGCCAGCAGCCAAAACAGGGGAAATGCGACTGAAGCTTTCTTT. The chain employs TRBV6-2 or TRBV6-3 and TRBJ1-1; TRBD1 aligns across 7 bases. CDR3 length: 15 amino acids. In germline, CDR1 is MNHEY, CDR2 SVGEGT. The trim removed 6 bases at V and 5 bases at J, leaving 12 bases unmatched.

V and J are TRBV5-8 and TRBJ1-6; no clear D gene. Germline V gene data show CDR1 as SGHTS and CDR2 as YDEGEE. The CDR3 extends over 12 amino acids. V gave up 4 bases and J gave up 9 bases, with 8 bases separating them. CDR3 bases: TGTGCCAGCAGCCAGGAAGGTTCACCCCTCCACTTT. Translated, it gives CASSQEGSPLHF.

The gene calls are TRBV28 and TRBJ2-3, with TRBD1 as a possible D gene (5 bases). The ends were cut back, 2 bases at V and 4 bases at J, with 7 bases in the middle. This CDR3 spans 13 amino acids. In germline, CDR1 is MDHEN, CDR2 SYDVKM. CDR3 residues: CASSLVGPDTQYF. The CDR3 coding sequence is TGTGCCAGCAGTTTAGTGGGGCCAGATACGCAGTATTTT.

This clone appeared a few times. The chain uses TRBV2 and TRBJ1-4, with D possibly being TRBD1 (5 bases). Germline CDR1 and CDR2: SNHLY and FYNNEI. V was cut by 7 bases and J by 2 bases, with 8 bases left in between. The CDR3 totals 13 residues. CDR3 sequence: CASIRGTNEKLFF. The CDR3 bases are TGTGCCAGCATTCGGGGGACTAATGAAAAACTGTTTTTT. The variable domain in full, with the rest retrieved from reference TRBV2 and TRBJ1-4, is EPEVTQTPSHQVTQMGQEVILRCVPISNHLYFYWYRQILGQKVEFLVSFYNNEISEKSEIFDDQFSVERPDGSNFTLKIRSTKLEDSAMYFCASIRGTNEKLFFGSGTQLSVL.

The chain has TRBV9 and TRBJ1-6; weak D call: TRBD1 (6 bases). V gave up 4 bases and J gave up 7 bases, with 21 bases separating them. Per the germline V gene, CDR1 is SGDLS and CDR2 is YYNGEE. The CDR3 has 17 amino acids. This chain's CDR3 is CASSLGAGALRNSPLHF. The CDR3 DNA reads as TGTGCCAGCAGCCTAGGTGCAGGGGCTCTGAGGAATTCACCCCTCCACTTT.

The V and J genes are TRBV2 and TRBJ1-2; D might be TRBD1 (6 bases). Germline V gene data show CDR1 as SNHLY and CDR2 as FYNNEI. V was clipped by 7 bases and J by 4 bases, with 13 bases between them. CDR3 length: 13 amino acids. CDR3 coding DNA: TGTGCCAGCAACCTACAAGGGGGCTATGGCTACACCTTC. It codes for CASNLQGGYGYTF.

The chain recombines TRBV21-1 with TRBJ2-3; the table gives TRBD1 as D, unverified against the DNA. TRBV21-1 is labeled a pseudogene. The length of the CDR3 is 15 residues. The CDR3 spells CASNHGTETTDTQYF. The CDR3 DNA follows: TGTGCCAGCAACCACGGGACAGAGACCACAGATACGCAGTATTTT.

This clone has more than one count but fewer than ten. This chain links TRBV3-1 (or the pseudogene TRBV3-2) with TRBJ2-2; no clear D gene. CDR3 length: 13 amino acids. V was shortened by 2 bases and J by 0 bases, with 1 base between the two germline ends. Germline assignment: CDR1 LGHDT and CDR2 YNNKEL (reference sequence). The DNA for the CDR3 is TGTGCCAGCAGCCAACCGAACACCGGGGAGCTGTTTTTT. Translating gives CASSQPNTGELFF.

This chain uses TRBV19 with TRBJ1-2; D perhaps matches TRBD1 (5 bases). Trimming shortened V by 4 bases and J by 4 bases, and 16 bases separated the two germline ends. The CDR3 sequence is 15 residues long. Germline-derived CDR1 and CDR2 are LNHDA and SQIVND (reference sequence). The CDR3 nucleotides are TGTGCCAGTAGTACATCCCGGGACGGATCCTATGGCTACACCTTC. Translating gives CASSTSRDGSYGYTF.

The J gene is TRBJ2-3, the V gene TRBV15; D is perhaps TRBD2 (6 bases). V was trimmed by 1 base and J by 5 bases, leaving 7 bases between them. CDR3 size: 13 residues. The V gene's germline CDR1 is LNHNV and CDR2 YYDKDF (reference sequence). Here the CDR3 DNA reads TGTGCCACCAGCAGAGGGGGGGAAGATACGCAGTATTTT. Translation: CATSRGGEDTQYF.

V is TRBV27 and J is TRBJ2-2; 8 bases line up with TRBD1. The germline V gene encodes CDR1 MNHEY and CDR2 SMNVEV (reference sequence). The CDR3 covers 15 residues. Unmatched junction bases numbered 7, after V lost 5 bases and J lost 5 bases. In nucleotides, the CDR3 is TGTGCCAGCAGTACCCGACAGGGGAGGACCGGGGAGCTGTTTTTT. Its translation is CASSTRQGRTGELFF.

V gene TRBV6-5 combines with J gene TRBJ2-7, with D perhaps TRBD1 (6 bases). V lost 6 bases, J lost 3 bases, and 12 bases lay in between. Germline CDR1 reads MNHEY; CDR2 reads SVGAGI. The CDR3 contains 13 residues. CDR3 in DNA: TGTGCCAGCAGGTACAGGGAAGGCTACGAGCAGTACGTC. Its translation is CASRYREGYEQYV.

The V gene is TRBV5-8, the J gene TRBJ2-2, with 9 bases identical to TRBD1. The CDR3 runs to 16 residues. From germline, CDR1 is SGHTS and CDR2 YDEGEE. V lost 1 base, J lost 7 bases, and 8 bases stayed unmatched. CDR3 in DNA: TGTGCCAGCAGCTTGTACAAGGGACAGGGCGGCGGGGAGCTGTTTTTT. Amino acid sequence: CASSLYKGQGGGELFF.

This chain joins TRBV18 and TRBJ1-1; D unclear. Trimming pared 0 bases from V and 3 bases from J, leaving 8 bases between. Germline CDR1 is KGHSH and CDR2 is LQKENI. The CDR3 spans 14 residues. CDR3 sequence (DNA): TGTGCCAGCTCACCACCGGACGGTCACACTGAAGCTTTCTTT. As protein: CASSPPDGHTEAFF. The full variable domain, its missing parts supplied by reference TRBV18 and TRBJ1-1, is NAGVMQNPRHLVRRRGQEARLRCSPMKGHSHVYWYRQLPEEGLKFMVYLQKENIIDESGMPKERFSAEFPKEGPSILRIQQVVRGDSAAYFCASSPPDGHTEAFFGQGTRLTVV.

The rearrangement uses TRBV5-1 and TRBJ1-1; possible D gene TRBD1, 6 bases. Trimming pared 7 bases from V and 0 bases from J, leaving 16 bases between. In germline, CDR1 is SGHRS, CDR2 YFSETQ. The CDR3 sequence is 15 residues long. The CDR3 loop is CASSWQGPMNTEAFF. The CDR3 DNA reads as TGCGCCAGCTCTTGGCAGGGGCCGATGAACACTGAAGCTTTCTTT.

The V and J genes are TRBV4-1 and TRBJ1-5, with a weak D call TRBD1 (5 bases). Per germline, CDR1 MGHRA and CDR2 YSYEKL. The CDR3 runs to 14 residues. The ends were cut back, 3 bases at V and 9 bases at J, with 15 bases in the middle. In DNA form, the CDR3 reads TGCGCCAGCAGCCAGGACCGGGACCTCGGGCCCCAGCATTTT. It is translated as CASSQDRDLGPQHF.

This chain links TRBV2 with TRBJ2-5; 11 bases are a match to TRBD1. Germline V gene data show CDR1 as SNHLY and CDR2 as FYNNEI. The V and J ends lost 9 bases and 3 bases, in that order; junction bases with no gene match: 6. The CDR3 is 14 amino acids. The CDR3 DNA sequence: TGTGCCAGGGGAGGACAGGGGGCGAAAGAGACCCAGTACTTC. Its protein is CARGGQGAKETQYF.

V gene TRBV28 combines with J gene TRBJ2-5, with 8 bases fitting TRBD1. V dropped 5 bases and J dropped 3; count of bases not matched to a gene: 11. The CDR3 totals 16 residues. Looked up from germline, CDR1 is MDHEN and CDR2 is SYDVKM. In DNA form, the CDR3 reads TGTGCCAGCAGTCTCTCCCCCGGGACAGGCGAAGAGACCCAGTACTTC. Its protein is CASSLSPGTGEETQYF.

The rearrangement links TRBV5-4 to TRBJ1-2; unclear D gene. CDR1 is SGHNT, CDR2 YYREEE, per germline (reference sequence). V lost 0 bases to trimming and J lost 4 bases, with 7 bases between them. The CDR3 runs to 13 residues. This chain's CDR3 is CASSLDGLYGYTF. CDR3 DNA: TGTGCCAGCAGCTTGGACGGGCTCTATGGCTACACCTTC.

A remark on this clone: Other DNA sequences in the same sample also yield this CDR3. The chain links TRBV30 to TRBJ1-5; D is unresolved. The germline V gene has CDR1 GTSNPN and CDR2 SVGIG (reference sequence). The CDR3 totals 14 residues. The germline V and J ends were trimmed by 0 bases and 4 bases, with 10 bases remaining between them. The CDR3 nucleotides read TGTGCCTGGAGTGTAAGAGGAGGGAATCAGCCCCAGCATTTT. It codes for CAWSVRGGNQPQHF.

The genes are TRBV28 and TRBJ1-1, with D possibly TRBD1 on 6 matching bases. The V gene lost 4 bases and the J gene lost 6 bases, with 15 bases spanning the gap. The CDR3 is 14 residues long. Germline CDR1 reads MDHEN; CDR2 reads SYDVKM. The CDR3 bases are TGTGCCAGCAGTTCGACAGGACCTAAACCTGAAGCTTTCTTT. This codes for CASSSTGPKPEAFF.